This T cell receptor beta chain was obtained from a study of blood T cell repertoires in COVID-19. Across the study: The United States, Italy and Spain were the sources of the acute and convalescent COVID-19 samples.

This CDR3 has 12 amino acids. The V and J ends lost 2 bases and 13 bases respectively, with 12 bases between them. In the original analysis: It was from reference gene primer amplification that nucleated cell counts were estimated. Clones were read by immunoSEQ multiplex PCR, and TCRdb kept only the in-frame ones, dropping some. V, J and clone size were drawn from that table, and D and trimming were deduced from the DNA. The sample gives approximately 35,000 clones, around 84% of which show up once; more than 10% is in the top ten. The sequence was collected from a human donor in a cohort sampled during active COVID-19. The sample was peripheral blood. This chain joins TRBV12-3 or TRBV12-4 and TRBJ1-5, with D possibly TRBD1 on 5 matching bases. CDR3 DNA: TGTGCCAGCAGTTTACTCAGGGATGCTCAGCATTTT. Protein sequence: CASSLLRDAQHF.